This T cell receptor (beta chain) was identified in a study of cytomegalovirus exposure and HLA in healthy donors. Germline-derived CDR1 and CDR2 are MNHEY and SMNVEV (reference sequence). V gave up 5 bases and J gave up 4 bases; unmatched junction bases: 5. The CDR3 totals 15 residues. Study-wide findings and caveats: A later analysis reportedly found fewer N-insertions in an Asian-associated ancestry cluster than the roughly 680-donor mean.

Amplification used 60 Vbeta primers and 13 Jbeta primers. Generated by immunoSEQ multiplex PCR, the TCRdb table keeps only in-frame clones and is missing some. Of under 250,000 clones in the sample, roughly four fifths were seen once. In regard to this clone: The antigen is unknown.

V and J are TRBV27 and TRBJ2-1, with TRBD2 matching over 10 bases. This TCR was recovered from an older woman in good health and CMV-seropositive. Source material: PBMCs. This CDR3 reads CASSPGTSVYNEQFF. CDR3 in DNA: TGTGCCAGCAGTCCAGGGACTAGCGTTTACAATGAGCAGTTCTTC.